This entry lists 12 T cell receptor beta chains sequenced from one sample in a study of blood T cell repertoires in COVID-19. Generated by immunoSEQ multiplex PCR, the TCRdb table keeps only in-frame clones and is missing some. Among 200,000 to 250,000 clones listed, 85% to 90% were seen once. The specimen was PBMCs or T cells enriched from blood (not recorded which). These TCRs come from a woman aged 45-65 years with acute COVID-19.

This clone was observed a few times. The chain combines TRBV6-5 with TRBJ2-2; the match to TRBD1 covers 9 bases. CDR3 length: 15 amino acids. The V gene end was trimmed by 2 bases and the J gene end by 6 bases; junction bases not matched to a gene: 4. The germline gives CDR1 MNHEY, CDR2 SVGAGI. The DNA of the CDR3 is TGTGCCAGCAGTTACGGGGACAGGGACTCCGGGGAGCTGTTTTTT. This translates into CASSYGDRDSGELFF.

The chain joins TRBV6-5 to TRBJ1-2; a possible D gene is TRBD1 (5 bases). Germline CDR1 and CDR2: MNHEY and SVGAGI. Trimming took 2 bases from V and 4 from J, leaving 8 bases between them. The CDR3 sequence is 13 residues long. CDR3 sequence: CASSYDSIYGYTF. CDR3 bases: TGTGCCAGCAGTTACGACAGCATCTATGGCTACACCTTC.

The table lists this clone with a few counts. This rearrangement joins TRBV6-2 or TRBV6-3 to TRBJ2-3, with 8 positions matching TRBD2. J was trimmed by 1 base and V by 6 bases; bases with no gene match: 15. Per the germline V gene, CDR1 is MNHEY and CDR2 is SVGEGT. The CDR3 totals 18 residues. CDR3 amino acids: CASSPWGTSMFGTDTQYF. The CDR3 bases are TGTGCCAGCAGCCCCTGGGGGACTAGTATGTTTGGCACAGATACGCAGTATTTT.

This chain uses TRBV3-1 (or the pseudogene TRBV3-2) with TRBJ2-3, with D unresolved. Germline assignment: CDR1 LGHDT and CDR2 YNNKEL (reference sequence). The CDR3 totals 14 residues. Trimming left V 1 base short and J 3 bases short, with 8 bases between. The CDR3 region is CASSQARRTDTQYF. The CDR3 region has the DNA TGTGCCAGCAGCCAAGCTCGCCGGACAGATACGCAGTATTTT.

This clone was seen only once. The V and J genes are TRBV9 and TRBJ2-1; TRBD2 matches 14 bases. The CDR3 contains 19 residues. The germline gives CDR1 SGDLS, CDR2 YYNGEE. V lost 3 bases, J lost 0 bases, and 8 bases stayed unmatched. The CDR3 DNA sequence: TGTGCCAGCAGCGACGGGACTAGCGGGAGCCGGAGCTCCTACAATGAGCAGTTCTTC. It translates to CASSDGTSGSRSSYNEQFF.

The chain joins TRBV18 to TRBJ2-1, with TRBD2 matching over 11 bases. Germline V gene sequence: CDR1 KGHSH, CDR2 LQKENI. With V trimmed by 2 bases and J by 1 base, 7 bases remained unmatched. This CDR3 contains 18 residues. CDR3 in DNA: TGTGCCAGCTCACCAATGGAACTAGCGGGAGTTTCCTACAATGAGCAGTTCTTC. Translated: CASSPMELAGVSYNEQFF.

This chain links TRBV5-1 with TRBJ1-1, with 8 bases fitting TRBD1. Germline values: CDR1 SGHRS, CDR2 YFSETQ. V lost 4 bases to trimming and J lost 2 bases; unmatched junction nucleotides: 13. This CDR3 comprises 17 residues. Here the CDR3 DNA reads TGCGCCAGCAGCGCCCGGACAGGGCGCAGAGTCAACACTGAAGCTTTCTTT. Translated, it gives CASSARTGRRVNTEAFF.

The gene calls are TRBV30 and TRBJ2-5, with D maybe TRBD1 (6 bases). V lost 3 bases and J lost 9, with 11 bases in between. CDR1 GTSNPN and CDR2 SVGIG come from the germline V gene (reference sequence). The CDR3 loop spans 11 amino acids. The CDR3, as DNA: TGTGCCTGGAGCGACGAGGGGGCCCAGTACTTC. Protein: CAWSDEGAQYF.

The J gene is TRBJ2-7, the V gene TRBV11-2; possible D gene TRBD2, 6 bases. This CDR3 comprises 14 residues. V was trimmed by 2 bases and J by 3 bases, leaving 11 bases between them. The V gene's germline CDR1 is SGHAT and CDR2 FQNNGV. The CDR3 region has the DNA TGTGCCAGCAGCTTACAGGGAGGCCGCTACGAGCAGTACTTC. Protein product: CASSLQGGRYEQYF.

This chain joins TRBV24-1 and TRBJ2-1; TRBD2 is a possible D gene (6 bases). Germline assignment: CDR1 KGHDR and CDR2 SFDVKD. The CDR3 consists of 14 residues. Deletions cut 3 bases from V and 4 bases from J, with 9 bases between. CDR3 loop: CATSDLASYNEQFF. For the CDR3, the DNA is TGTGCCACCAGTGATCTAGCGAGTTACAATGAGCAGTTCTTC.

The V and J genes are TRBV4-1 and TRBJ2-1, with 7 bases aligning to TRBD1. CDR1 is MGHRA, CDR2 YSYEKL, per germline. The CDR3 is 15 amino acids. J was trimmed by 0 bases and V by 5 bases; bases with no gene match: 4. The CDR3 DNA follows: TGCGCCAGCAGCACCGACAGGGTCTCCTACAATGAGCAGTTCTTC. This codes for CASSTDRVSYNEQFF.

The chain carries TRBV5-4 and TRBJ2-3, with 15 bases identical to TRBD2. Per the germline V gene, CDR1 is SGHNT and CDR2 is YYREEE (reference sequence). The CDR3 runs to 16 residues. V lost 4 bases to trimming and J lost 4 bases; unmatched junction nucleotides: 4. The CDR3 spells CASSMGLAGGPDTQYF. CDR3 coding DNA: TGTGCCAGCAGCATGGGACTAGCGGGAGGCCCAGATACGCAGTATTTT. Variable domain in full (rest from reference TRBV5-4 and TRBJ2-3): ETGVTQSPTHLIKTRGQQVTLRCSSQSGHNTVSWYQQALGQGPQFIFQYYREEENGRGNFPPRFSGLQFPNYSSELNVNALELDDSALYLCASSMGLAGGPDTQYFGPGTRLTVL.